This T cell receptor beta chain was sequenced for a study of cytomegalovirus exposure and HLA in healthy donors. Use of 60 Vbeta and 13 Jbeta primers characterized the PCR. TCRdb's table, derived via immunoSEQ multiplex PCR, lists solely in-frame clones and lacks some. The table shows about 130,000 clones, with about 85% occurring only once. From germline, CDR1 is MNHEY and CDR2 SVGAGI. The CDR3 covers 14 residues. The germline V and J ends were trimmed by 3 bases and 3 bases, with 11 bases remaining between them. The clonotype originates from a boy younger than 18 in good health and CMV-seronegative. The rearrangement links TRBV6-5 to TRBJ1-1, with D tentatively TRBD1 (5 bases). Sequencing was performed on PBMCs. The CDR3 loop is CASSYRGRDTEAFF. The CDR3 DNA reads as TGTGCCAGCAGTTATCGGGGGAGGGACACTGAAGCTTTCTTT.